Here is one T cell receptor (beta chain) with its context. Antigen unknown. The CDR3 is 16 residues long. Germline assignment: CDR1 MNHEY and CDR2 SVGEGT. Losses at the gene ends were 4 bases for V and 0 bases for J; bases not matched to a gene: 6. Treatment in this sample: approximately nine-day PBMC culture with coronavirus spike peptide pools or control peptides (ViraFEST assay). Prior to the COVID-19 pandemic (2011-2018), the unexposed donor's CD4+ T cells were collected. The record originates from a study of vaccination and CD4 T cells after COVID-19. Study as a whole: Investigators stimulated cells with overlapping spike peptides drawn from SARS-CoV-2, HCoV-NL63, HCoV-OC43 and HCoV-229E. Whole-study findings and limits: From 21 to 38, the median of SARS-CoV-2-reactive clonotypes rose without reaching significance.

Cultured CD4+ T cells had their DNA profiled by the Oncomine TCR Beta short-read assay. Each CDR3 protein is one row after TCRdb ran MiXCR on the PCR reads. There are 4,600 or so distinct CDR3 sequences in the sample; around three fifths occur only once, and about 41% lies in the top ten. The chain joins TRBV6-2 or TRBV6-3 to TRBJ1-5, with 7 positions matching TRBD1. The sample comprised CD4+ T cells from blood, cultured in vitro. The sequence derives from a human donor in good health. CDR3 nucleotides: TGTGCCAGCAGTTGGGCAGGGGGGGATAGCAATCAGCCCCAGCATTTT. It is translated as CASSWAGGDSNQPQHF.